The TCR beta chain described here comes from a study of multiple sclerosis patients with progressive multifocal leukoencephalopathy. Whole-study findings and limits: In most PML patients, TRB repertoires appeared less diverse by entropy. Whether JC virus or general immunocompromise explains the findings remained unclear.

Repertoires were generated with immunoSEQ multiplex PCR, while TCRdb's copy carries only in-frame clones and drops some. Of fewer than 40,000 clones listed, around 90% are singletons. Concerning this clone itself: The antigen remains unidentified.

The germline gives CDR1 SGHDN, CDR2 FVKESK. V shed 1 base and J shed 2 bases, with 5 bases lying between them. This CDR3 spans 13 amino acids. The time point here: time of PML onset. Sequencing used PBMCs, obtained from a patient treated with natalizumab. This TCR derives from a woman aged 40 to 50 with progressive multifocal leukoencephalopathy. The chain recombines TRBV14 with TRBJ1-2; D remains ambiguous. DNA of the CDR3: TGTGCCAGCAGCCAAGCGCCAAACTATGGCTACACCTTC. This translates into CASSQAPNYGYTF.